Listed here are 18 T cell receptor beta chains from one sample, sequenced in a study of shared clonotypes between healthy human individuals. The method was immunoSEQ multiplex PCR; TCRdb's version includes in-frame clones alone and lacks a portion of them. The repertoire holds a few million clones, with more than 90% as singletons. Material for sequencing was naive CD4+ T cells sorted from blood. Subset noted: CD45RA+ positively selected. These receptors originate from a man younger than 30 in good health.

This chain joins TRBV5-1 and TRBJ2-5, with 10 bases fitting TRBD2. The V and J ends lost 4 bases and 1 base, in that order; junction bases with no gene match: 4. The CDR3 runs to 15 residues. CDR1 and CDR2 from the germline V gene are SGHRS and YFSETQ. The CDR3 region is CASSVPSGSQETQYF. The CDR3 DNA sequence: TGCGCCAGCAGCGTGCCTAGCGGGAGCCAAGAGACCCAGTACTTC. The full variable domain, completed using reference TRBV5-1 and TRBJ2-5, is KAGVTQTPRYLIKTRGQQVTLSCSPISGHRSVSWYQQTPGQGLQFLFEYFSETQRNKGNFPGRFSGRQFSNSRSEMNVSTLELGDSALYLCASSVPSGSQETQYFGPGTRLLVL.

The V and J genes are TRBV28 and TRBJ1-5; D not certain. V shed 3 bases and J shed 5 bases, with 14 bases lying between them. The CDR3 runs 15 residues. Germline-derived CDR1 and CDR2 are MDHEN and SYDVKM. The CDR3 sequence is CASSLMWAGDQPQHF. The CDR3 DNA reads TGTGCCAGCAGTTTGATGTGGGCCGGGGATCAGCCCCAGCATTTT.

The chain couples TRBV5-4 to TRBJ1-2; no clear D gene. Germline CDR1 SGHNT, CDR2 YYREEE (reference sequence). Trimming took off 2 bases at V and 8 bases at J, with 22 bases between the two ends. The CDR3 covers 16 residues. CDR3 bases: TGTGCCAGCAGCTTCCAGTCGCGTCCTGACTCTATCGGCTACACCTTC. Translated, it gives CASSFQSRPDSIGYTF.

The V and J genes are TRBV7-2 and TRBJ2-7; possibly TRBD1 for D (5 bases). This CDR3 region has 16 residues. CDR1 and CDR2 (germline): SGHTA, FQGNSA. The V end lost 4 bases, the J end lost 2 bases, and 18 bases lay between the germline ends. DNA of the CDR3: TGTGCCAGCAGCTACCGGGTGGGGCGCAACCCCTACGAGCAGTACTTC. Its translation is CASSYRVGRNPYEQYF.

The chain uses TRBV11-2 and TRBJ2-7; TRBD2 is a possible D gene (6 bases). CDR3 length: 14 residues. Germline lookup yields CDR1 SGHAT and CDR2 FQNNGV. V lost 1 base, J lost 7 bases, and 14 bases lay in between. The CDR3 sequence is CASSLVRGMGEQYF. CDR3 nucleotide sequence: TGTGCCAGCAGCTTAGTACGGGGGATGGGGGAGCAGTACTTC.

The chain is built from TRBV5-1 and TRBJ2-7; D ambiguous. CDR3 length: 13 residues. CDR1 and CDR2 (germline): SGHRS, YFSETQ. The V gene lost 0 bases and the J gene lost 9 bases, with 13 bases spanning the gap. The CDR3 loop reads CASSLDGESGQYF. The CDR3, as DNA: TGCGCCAGCAGCTTGGACGGTGAGTCTGGGCAGTACTTC. Filled out from reference TRBV5-1 and TRBJ2-7, the complete variable domain reads KAGVTQTPRYLIKTRGQQVTLSCSPISGHRSVSWYQQTPGQGLQFLFEYFSETQRNKGNFPGRFSGRQFSNSRSEMNVSTLELGDSALYLCASSLDGESGQYFGPGTRLTVT.

The V gene is TRBV5-1, the J gene TRBJ2-1; TRBD1 might be the D (5 bases). The CDR3 loop spans 13 amino acids. The germline V gene has CDR1 SGHRS and CDR2 YFSETQ. The V end lost 3 bases, the J end lost 10 bases, and 14 bases lay between the germline ends. CDR3 sequence reads: CASSSRVAEEQFF. The CDR3 coding sequence is TGCGCCAGCAGCTCCAGGGTGGCCGAAGAGCAGTTCTTC.

J is TRBJ2-1 and V is TRBV25-1; D unresolved. Germline-derived CDR1 and CDR2 are MGHDK and SYGVNS. V was pared by 2 bases and J by 6 bases, with 20 bases between. The CDR3 loop spans 17 amino acids. The CDR3 DNA reads TGTGCCAGCAGTGAAAACCCCGGCAAGGATTTTGGCAATGAGCAGTTCTTC. This sequence encodes CASSENPGKDFGNEQFF.

The V and J genes are TRBV2 and TRBJ1-4; D possibly corresponds to TRBD1 (6 bases). Germline CDR1 is SNHLY and CDR2 is FYNNEI. Trimming cost V 5 bases and J 5 bases, with 15 bases left between them. This CDR3 contains 15 residues. In DNA form, the CDR3 reads TGTGCCAGCAGTCTTTTGGCAGGGGTCAATGAAAAACTGTTTTTT. Translated, it gives CASSLLAGVNEKLFF.

J is TRBJ1-6 and V is TRBV5-5, with 12 bases lining up with TRBD1. The CDR3 is made up of 16 amino acids. Per the germline V gene, CDR1 is SGHKS and CDR2 is YYEKEE (reference sequence). The V gene end was trimmed by 3 bases and the J gene end by 6 bases; junction bases not matched to a gene: 4. In nucleotides, the CDR3 is TGTGCCAGCAGCTCGGGACAGGGGGCAGGTAATTCACCCCTCCACTTT. Translation: CASSSGQGAGNSPLHF.

The chain combines TRBV2 with TRBJ2-1; D gene unclear. V lost 8 bases and J lost 6, with 17 bases in between. Germline V gene data show CDR1 as SNHLY and CDR2 as FYNNEI. The CDR3 runs to 14 residues. CDR3 amino acids: CASCLEFSTNEQFF. The CDR3 coding sequence is TGTGCCAGCTGTTTGGAGTTTTCCACCAATGAGCAGTTCTTC.

The genes are TRBV5-1 and TRBJ2-7, with D perhaps TRBD1 or TRBD2 (6 bases each). Deletions cut 5 bases from V and 6 bases from J, with 15 bases between. The CDR3 runs 13 residues. Germline V lookup: CDR1 SGHRS, CDR2 YFSETQ. The CDR3 region is CASSPGGPTEQYF. Here the CDR3 DNA reads TGCGCCAGCAGTCCCGGGGGCCCAACCGAGCAGTACTTC. The full variable domain, its missing parts supplied by reference TRBV5-1 and TRBJ2-7, is KAGVTQTPRYLIKTRGQQVTLSCSPISGHRSVSWYQQTPGQGLQFLFEYFSETQRNKGNFPGRFSGRQFSNSRSEMNVSTLELGDSALYLCASSPGGPTEQYFGPGTRLTVT.

The chain has TRBV25-1 and TRBJ2-1; no firm D call. This CDR3 is 14 amino acids long. Trimming pared 0 bases from V and 5 bases from J, leaving 8 bases between. CDR1 is MGHDK, CDR2 SYGVNS, per germline. CDR3 sequence (DNA): TGTGCCAGCAGTGAATACGACCCACACAATGAGCAGTTCTTC. Its protein product is CASSEYDPHNEQFF.

A word on this clone: The same CDR3 is also encoded by other DNA sequences in this sample. The rearrangement joins TRBV7-9 to TRBJ2-5, with D possibly matching TRBD1 (6 bases). The V end lost 2 bases, the J end lost 4 bases, and 11 bases lay between the germline ends. Germline V gene data show CDR1 as SEHNR and CDR2 as FQNEAQ (reference sequence). The CDR3 covers 14 residues. CDR3 DNA: TGTGCCAGCAGCTTACAGGGGTTGGGAGAGACCCAGTACTTC. It specifies CASSLQGLGETQYF.

This rearrangement joins TRBV6-1 to TRBJ2-7; 14 nucleotides align to TRBD2. Germline V gene lookup returns CDR1 MNHNS and CDR2 SASEGT. V was pared by 8 bases and J by 2 bases, with 5 bases of the junction left unmatched. This CDR3 has 15 residues. The CDR3 DNA follows: TGTGCCAGCCTCGGACTAGCGGGAGGAGCCTACGAGCAGTACTTC. Amino acids: CASLGLAGGAYEQYF.

V usage is TRBV20-1 and J usage is TRBJ2-7, with D hard to call. This CDR3 contains 11 residues. The V end lost 4 bases, the J end lost 5 bases, and 9 bases lay between the germline ends. Looked up from germline, CDR1 is DFQATT and CDR2 is SNEGSKA (reference sequence). CDR3 sequence (DNA): TGCAGTGCTACAGTGATGGACGAGCAGTACTTC. Amino acids: CSATVMDEQYF.

The gene calls are TRBV6-1 and TRBJ2-7; D is unresolved. The germline gives CDR1 MNHNS, CDR2 SASEGT. This CDR3 contains 11 residues. V gave up 8 bases and J gave up 3 bases, with 8 bases separating them. This CDR3 is CASESDYEQYF. CDR3 DNA sequence: TGTGCCAGCGAGTCCGACTACGAGCAGTACTTC.

The chain links TRBV6-5 to TRBJ1-6, with TRBD1 as a possible D gene (6 bases). The germline gives CDR1 MNHEY, CDR2 SVGAGI. Trimming left V 7 bases short and J 8 bases short, with 12 bases between. This CDR3 spans 13 amino acids. The CDR3 here is CASTRAGDSPLHF. In nucleotides, the CDR3 is TGTGCCAGCACGCGGGCAGGGGATTCACCCCTCCACTTT.